The T cell receptor beta chain described here comes from a study of HIV-infected patients and healthy controls. Antiretroviral therapy had run roughly three months, about 14 weeks, before follow-up blood collection. No cell fractionation was done, so the repertoire covers all unsorted peripheral blood T cells. A roughly 2.5 ml peripheral blood sample was taken for RNA. Enrollment excluded donors with tumors, hepatitis B or C, or recent vaccination. The sample holds many counts of this clonotype. Alpha and beta constant-region primers primed reverse transcription of approximately 0.55 ug RNA. Alpha and beta chain libraries were made separately by chain-specific third strand synthesis with multiplexing indices. TCRdb passed the 5' RACE reads through MiXCR, listing each CDR3 protein once. The data hold about 8,600 distinct CDR3 sequences, with over 7.5% observed a single time. The sequenced sample was blood, obtained during antiretroviral therapy. This clonotype was sampled from an adult with HIV infection.

The CDR3: CASTPGGGGAQPQHF. The CDR3 nucleotides read TGTGCCAGCACCCCCGGAGGGGGAGGGGCTCAGCCCCAGCATTTT. The chain combines TRBV7-8 with TRBJ1-5, with TRBD1 as a possible D gene (6 bases). The CDR3 is made up of 15 amino acids. V lost 7 bases and J 6 bases, leaving 19 bases between the germline ends. In germline, CDR1 is SGHVS, CDR2 FQNEAQ.